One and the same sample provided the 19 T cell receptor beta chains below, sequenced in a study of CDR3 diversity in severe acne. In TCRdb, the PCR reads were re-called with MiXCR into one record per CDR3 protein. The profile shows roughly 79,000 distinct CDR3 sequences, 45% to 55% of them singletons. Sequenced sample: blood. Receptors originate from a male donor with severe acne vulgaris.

As DNA, the CDR3 is TGTGCCACCGGACTAGCGGGAACGCATGAGCAGTTCTTC. Its protein is CATGLAGTHEQFF. The rearrangement uses TRBV2 and TRBJ2-1, with 12 positions matching TRBD2. V lost 10 bases and J lost 8; bases outside the gene matches: 6. CDR1 and CDR2 (germline): SNHLY, FYNNEI. This CDR3 is 13 amino acids long. Filled out from reference TRBV2 and TRBJ2-1, the complete variable domain reads EPEVTQTPSHQVTQMGQEVILRCVPISNHLYFYWYRQILGQKVEFLVSFYNNEISEKSEIFDDQFSVERPDGSNFTLKIRSTKLEDSAMYFCATGLAGTHEQFFGPGTRLTVL.

This CDR3 reads CASSPWTSGYDEQYF. The CDR3 DNA is TGCGCCAGCAGCCCCTGGACTAGCGGGTACGACGAGCAGTACTTC. The chain joins TRBV5-1 to TRBJ2-7, with 11 bases that match TRBD2. The CDR3 consists of 15 residues. J lost 5 bases, V lost 4 bases, and 8 bases had no gene match. Germline V gives CDR1 SGHRS, CDR2 YFSETQ. Based on the CDR3 plus reference TRBV5-1 and TRBJ2-7, the full variable domain is KAGVTQTPRYLIKTRGQQVTLSCSPISGHRSVSWYQQTPGQGLQFLFEYFSETQRNKGNFPGRFSGRQFSNSRSEMNVSTLELGDSALYLCASSPWTSGYDEQYFGPGTRLTVT.

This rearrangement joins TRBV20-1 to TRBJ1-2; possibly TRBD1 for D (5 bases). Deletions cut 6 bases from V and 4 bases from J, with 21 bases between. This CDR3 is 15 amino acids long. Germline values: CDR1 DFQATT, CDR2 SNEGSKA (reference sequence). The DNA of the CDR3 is TGCAGTGCGAGGAGCAGGGAATTGGATCGCTATGGCTACACCTTC. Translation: CSARSRELDRYGYTF.

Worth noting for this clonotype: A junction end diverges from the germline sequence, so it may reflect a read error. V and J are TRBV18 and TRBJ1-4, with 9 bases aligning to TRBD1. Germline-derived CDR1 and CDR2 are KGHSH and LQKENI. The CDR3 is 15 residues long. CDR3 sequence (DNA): TGTGCCAGCTCACCACCGGGACAGGGATTTGAAGAACTGTTTTTT. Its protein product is CASSPPGQGFEELFF. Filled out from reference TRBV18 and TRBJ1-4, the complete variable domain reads NAGVMQNPRHLVRRRGQEARLRCSPMKGHSHVYWYRQLPEEGLKFMVYLQKENIIDESGMPKERFSAEFPKEGPSILRIQQVVRGDSAAYFCASSPPGQGFEELFFGSGTQLSVL.

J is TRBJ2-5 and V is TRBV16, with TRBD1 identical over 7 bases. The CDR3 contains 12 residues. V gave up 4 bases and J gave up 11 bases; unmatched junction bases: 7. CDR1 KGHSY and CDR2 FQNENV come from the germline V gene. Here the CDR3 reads CASSPTGVEQYF. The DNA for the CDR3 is TGTGCCAGCAGCCCTACAGGGGTTGAGCAGTACTTC.

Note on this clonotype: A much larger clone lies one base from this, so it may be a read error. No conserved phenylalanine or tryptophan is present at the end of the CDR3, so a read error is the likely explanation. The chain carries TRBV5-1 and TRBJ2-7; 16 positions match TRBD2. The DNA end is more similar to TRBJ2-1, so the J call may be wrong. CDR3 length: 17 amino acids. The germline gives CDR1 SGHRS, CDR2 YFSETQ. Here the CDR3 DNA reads TGCGCCAGCAAATTGTCGGGACTAGCGGGAGGGTACAATGAGCAGTTCTCC. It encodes CASKLSGLAGGYNEQFS.

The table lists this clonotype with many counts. CDR3 DNA sequence: TGTGCCAGCAGCTTAGGAGGATACTCCACCGGGGAGCTGTTTTTT. Protein sequence: CASSLGGYSTGELFF. The chain couples TRBV7-9 to TRBJ2-2, with D unclear. Per germline, CDR1 SEHNR and CDR2 FQNEAQ (reference sequence). This CDR3 is 15 amino acids long. Trimming stripped 1 base from V and 4 bases from J, with 10 bases between. Supplemented by reference TRBV7-9 and TRBJ2-2, the full variable domain reads DTGVSQNPRHKITKRGQNVTFRCDPISEHNRLYWYRQTLGQGPEFLTYFQNEAQLEKSRLLSDRFSAERPKGSFSTLEIQRTEQGDSAMYLCASSLGGYSTGELFFGEGSRLTVL.

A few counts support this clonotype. The CDR3 nucleotides read TGTGCCAGCAGTGAAAGCGGCAGCAGCTCCTACGAGCAGTACTTC. Its translation is CASSESGSSSYEQYF. The chain uses TRBV2 and TRBJ2-7; a possible D gene is TRBD2 (5 bases). Germline-derived CDR1 and CDR2 are SNHLY and FYNNEI. The CDR3 contains 15 residues. V was clipped by 2 bases and J by 0 bases, with 11 bases between them.

For the CDR3, the DNA is TGTGCCAGCAGTTACTCGAGAGTCGCGAGTGAGCAGTATTTT. This translates into CASSYSRVASEQYF. V is TRBV6-2 or TRBV6-3 and J is TRBJ2-3; D remains ambiguous. The CDR3 is made up of 14 amino acids. V was pared by 0 bases and J by 11 bases, with 15 bases between. CDR1 MNHEY and CDR2 SVGEGT come from the germline V gene.

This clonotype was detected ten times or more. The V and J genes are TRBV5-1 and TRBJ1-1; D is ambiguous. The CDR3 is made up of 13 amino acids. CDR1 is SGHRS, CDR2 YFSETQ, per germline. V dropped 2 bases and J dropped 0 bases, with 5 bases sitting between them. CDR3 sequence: CASSFQMNTEAFF. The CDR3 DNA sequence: TGCGCCAGCAGCTTCCAGATGAACACTGAAGCTTTCTTT.

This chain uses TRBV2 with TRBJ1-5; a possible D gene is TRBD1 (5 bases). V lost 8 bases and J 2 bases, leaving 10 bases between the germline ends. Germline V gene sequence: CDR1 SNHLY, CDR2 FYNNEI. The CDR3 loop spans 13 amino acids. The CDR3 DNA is TGTGCCAGCTGCAGGGATGGCAATCAGCCCCAGCATTTT. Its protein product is CASCRDGNQPQHF.

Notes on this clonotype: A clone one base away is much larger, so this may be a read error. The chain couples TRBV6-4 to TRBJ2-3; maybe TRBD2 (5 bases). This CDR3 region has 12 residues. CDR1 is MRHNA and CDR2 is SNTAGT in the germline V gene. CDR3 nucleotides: TGTACCAGCAGTAGCGGCACAGATACGCAGTATTTT. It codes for CTSSSGTDTQYF.

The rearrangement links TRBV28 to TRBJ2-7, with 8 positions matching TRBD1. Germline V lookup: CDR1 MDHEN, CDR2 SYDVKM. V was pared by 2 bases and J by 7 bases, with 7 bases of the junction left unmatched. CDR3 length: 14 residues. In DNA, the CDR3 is TGTGCCAGCAGTTTAACCGGGACAGGTGGTGAGCAGTACTTC. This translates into CASSLTGTGGEQYF.

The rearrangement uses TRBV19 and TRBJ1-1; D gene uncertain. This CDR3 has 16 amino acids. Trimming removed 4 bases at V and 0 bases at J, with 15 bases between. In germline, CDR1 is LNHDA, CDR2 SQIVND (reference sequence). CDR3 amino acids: CASSKGQPLMNTEAFF. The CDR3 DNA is TGTGCCAGTAGTAAGGGTCAGCCTCTAATGAACACTGAAGCTTTCTTT.

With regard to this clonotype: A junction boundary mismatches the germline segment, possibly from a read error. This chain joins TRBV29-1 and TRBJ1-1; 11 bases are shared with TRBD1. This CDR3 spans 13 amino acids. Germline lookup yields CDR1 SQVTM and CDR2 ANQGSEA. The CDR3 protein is CSVAGQGVTETSF. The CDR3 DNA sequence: TGCAGCGTTGCGGGACAGGGGGTGACTGAAACTTCCTTT.

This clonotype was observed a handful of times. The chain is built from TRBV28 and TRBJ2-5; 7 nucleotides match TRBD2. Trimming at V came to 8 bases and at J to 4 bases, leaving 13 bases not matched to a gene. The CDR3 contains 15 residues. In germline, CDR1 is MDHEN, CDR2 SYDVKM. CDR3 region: CASRVGGGSRETQYF. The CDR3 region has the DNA TGTGCCAGCCGGGTGGGAGGCGGGAGCCGAGAGACCCAGTACTTC.

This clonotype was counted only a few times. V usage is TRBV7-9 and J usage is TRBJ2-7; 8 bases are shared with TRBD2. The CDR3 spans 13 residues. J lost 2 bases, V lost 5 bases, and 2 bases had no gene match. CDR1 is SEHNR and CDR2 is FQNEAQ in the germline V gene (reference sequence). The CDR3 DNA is TGTGCCAGCAGCGACGGGGGGGCCTACGAGCAGTACTTC. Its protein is CASSDGGAYEQYF.

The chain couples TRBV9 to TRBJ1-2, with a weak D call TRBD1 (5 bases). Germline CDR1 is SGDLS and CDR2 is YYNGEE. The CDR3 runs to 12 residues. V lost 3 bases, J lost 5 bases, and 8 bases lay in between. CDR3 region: CASSGRQYGYTF. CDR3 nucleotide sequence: TGTGCCAGCAGCGGACGACAGTATGGCTACACCTTC.

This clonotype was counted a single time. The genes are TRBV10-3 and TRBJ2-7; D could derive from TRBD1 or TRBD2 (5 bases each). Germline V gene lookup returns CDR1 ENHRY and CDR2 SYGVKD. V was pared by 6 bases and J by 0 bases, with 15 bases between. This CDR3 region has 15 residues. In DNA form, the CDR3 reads TGTGCCATCAGACTGGACACAACTAGCTCCTACGAGCAGTACTTC. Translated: CAIRLDTTSSYEQYF.